One sample yielded the 22 T cell receptor beta chains listed below, sequenced in a study of blood T cell repertoires in COVID-19. Produced via immunoSEQ multiplex PCR; TCRdb's table is partial and in-frame only. This sample yields over 130,000 clones, of which around 83% are seen a single time; approximately 4.1% belongs to the top ten. The sample consisted of peripheral blood. The source is an elderly woman with acute or convalescent COVID-19.

V usage is TRBV19 and J usage is TRBJ1-1; D not resolved. Trimming left V 11 bases short and J 4 bases short, with 17 bases between. Per the germline V gene, CDR1 is LNHDA and CDR2 is SQIVND (reference sequence). The CDR3 sequence is 13 residues long. The DNA of the CDR3 is TGTGCCGCAAGTAGCAAGGTAGGCACTGAAGCTTTCTTT. Translating it yields CAASSKVGTEAFF.

The rearrangement links TRBV11-3 to TRBJ2-1; D not certain. In germline, CDR1 is SGHNT, CDR2 YENEEA. CDR3 length: 15 residues. The V and J ends lost 1 base and 0 bases respectively, with 7 bases between them. The CDR3 here is CASSLGAFSYNEQFF. CDR3 coding DNA: TGTGCCAGCAGCTTAGGGGCTTTCTCCTACAATGAGCAGTTCTTC.

The J gene is TRBJ2-4, the V gene TRBV6-1; the D gene is possibly TRBD1 (5 bases). CDR3 size: 15 residues. Germline V gene sequence: CDR1 MNHNS, CDR2 SASEGT. Trimming left V 3 bases short and J 2 bases short, with 11 bases between. The CDR3 spells CASSETDSSKNIQYF. The CDR3 region has the DNA TGTGCCAGCAGTGAGACCGACAGTTCCAAAAACATTCAGTACTTC.

The chain carries TRBV5-5 and TRBJ1-6; unclear D gene. Germline CDR1 SGHKS, CDR2 YYEKEE (reference sequence). Between the trimmed V and J ends, which lost 3 bases and 4 bases, there was a span of 14 bases. The CDR3 loop spans 16 amino acids. The chain's CDR3 is CASSSLTPRYNSPLHF. Written as DNA, the CDR3 is TGTGCCAGCAGCTCCTTAACCCCGAGATATAATTCACCCCTCCACTTT.

The rearrangement joins TRBV18 to TRBJ2-2; D possibly corresponds to TRBD1 (6 bases). Germline values: CDR1 KGHSH, CDR2 LQKENI. Trimming removed 4 bases at V and 5 bases at J, with 20 bases between. The CDR3 consists of 17 residues. Here the CDR3 reads CASSRRDTNSYTGELFF. For the CDR3, the DNA is TGTGCCAGCTCACGACGGGACACCAACAGCTATACCGGGGAGCTGTTTTTT.

A single count supports this clone. This sequence joins TRBV4-1 and TRBJ2-3, with 11 bases identical to TRBD2. This CDR3 region has 14 residues. Trimming at V came to 6 bases and at J to 8 bases, leaving 7 bases not matched to a gene. Germline CDR1 MGHRA, CDR2 YSYEKL. CDR3 nucleotide sequence: TGCGCCAGCAGTCGACTAGCGGGGATGGTTACGCAGTATTTT. Encoded protein: CASSRLAGMVTQYF.

The V and J genes are TRBV11-2 and TRBJ1-2; TRBD1 matches at 8 bases. The CDR3 runs to 14 residues. J gave up 4 bases and V 5 bases, and 6 bases lay outside the gene matches. Germline assignment: CDR1 SGHAT and CDR2 FQNNGV. CDR3 sequence (DNA): TGTGCCAGCAGCATTGGACAGGGAGCCTATGGCTACACCTTC. It yields the protein CASSIGQGAYGYTF.

This chain connects TRBV5-1 to TRBJ2-3, with 9 bases matching TRBD2. Germline V gene data show CDR1 as SGHRS and CDR2 as YFSETQ. The trim removed 0 bases at V and 4 bases at J, leaving 6 bases unmatched. This CDR3 has 16 residues. CDR3 coding DNA: TGCGCCAGCAGCTTGGCCGGCGGGAGGGGCTCAGATACGCAGTATTTT. Its translation: CASSLAGGRGSDTQYF.

The chain employs TRBV7-2 and TRBJ1-2; D call uncertain. Germline CDR1 is SGHTA and CDR2 is FQGNSA. V shed 4 bases and J shed 6 bases, with 12 bases lying between them. The length of the CDR3 is 13 residues. Written as DNA, the CDR3 is TGTGCCAGCAGCTACATTCAGGCAGATGGCTACACCTTC. Translated: CASSYIQADGYTF.

This chain joins TRBV9 and TRBJ1-1; D gene ambiguous. CDR1 and CDR2 from the germline V gene are SGDLS and YYNGEE. The CDR3 loop spans 13 amino acids. V was clipped by 0 bases and J by 0 bases, with 3 bases between them. CDR3 sequence: CASSVALNTEAFF. CDR3 bases: TGTGCCAGCAGCGTAGCATTGAACACTGAAGCTTTCTTT.

The genes are TRBV4-2 and TRBJ1-2, with a possible D match to TRBD1 (6 bases). V lost 4 bases, J lost 7 bases, and 13 bases lay in between. Germline loops: CDR1 LGHNA, CDR2 YNFKEQ. This CDR3 comprises 13 residues. CDR3 protein: CASSRPGDPGYTF. The CDR3 DNA reads as TGTGCCAGCAGCCGACCAGGGGATCCTGGCTACACCTTC.

The chain links TRBV5-1 to TRBJ2-7; tentative D call: TRBD2 (6 bases). Trimming removed 7 bases at V and 3 bases at J, with 14 bases between. Germline assignment: CDR1 SGHRS and CDR2 YFSETQ. The CDR3 is made up of 13 amino acids. The CDR3 here is CASGGTDSYEQYF. In DNA form, the CDR3 reads TGCGCCAGCGGCGGGACGGATAGCTACGAGCAGTACTTC.

The V gene is TRBV5-4, the J gene TRBJ1-6; D not certain. CDR1 is SGHNT and CDR2 is YYREEE in the germline V gene (reference sequence). V lost 4 bases and J 0 bases, leaving 11 bases between the germline ends. The CDR3 consists of 16 residues. The CDR3 region has the DNA TGTGCCAGCAGCGATGACTTGAGCTCCTATAATTCACCCCTCCACTTT. This sequence encodes CASSDDLSSYNSPLHF.

This rearrangement joins TRBV7-9 to TRBJ2-7, with 10 bases lining up with TRBD1. The CDR3 length is 18 residues. CDR1 and CDR2 (germline): SEHNR, FQNEAQ (reference sequence). V shed 4 bases, J shed 0 bases, and the junction held 12 bases outside the gene matches. The CDR3 spells CASSSLDRGNVGSYEQYF. CDR3 DNA sequence: TGTGCCAGCAGCTCATTGGACAGGGGGAACGTAGGCTCCTACGAGCAGTACTTC. Based on the CDR3 plus reference TRBV7-9 and TRBJ2-7, the full variable domain is DTGVSQNPRHKITKRGQNVTFRCDPISEHNRLYWYRQTLGQGPEFLTYFQNEAQLEKSRLLSDRFSAERPKGSFSTLEIQRTEQGDSAMYLCASSSLDRGNVGSYEQYFGPGTRLTVT.

The chain couples TRBV3-1 (or the pseudogene TRBV3-2) to TRBJ2-3; TRBD2 is a possible D gene (5 bases). Germline CDR1 is LGHDT and CDR2 is YNNKEL (reference sequence). The CDR3 runs to 15 residues. V lost 3 bases and J 4 bases, leaving 14 bases between the germline ends. In nucleotides, the CDR3 is TGTGCCAGCAGCCACCCCCGAGCGGAATCAGATACGCAGTATTTT. Translated, it gives CASSHPRAESDTQYF.

As DNA, the CDR3 is TGTGCCAGCAGCCCACGGGACAGACAAGAGACCCAGTACTTC. Its protein product is CASSPRDRQETQYF. The rearrangement uses TRBV11-2 and TRBJ2-5; 7 bases line up with TRBD1. The CDR3 covers 14 residues. The trim removed 5 bases at V and 2 bases at J, leaving 5 bases unmatched. Per germline, CDR1 SGHAT and CDR2 FQNNGV.

V usage is TRBV2 and J usage is TRBJ2-4, with D unresolved. V was trimmed by 5 bases and J by 2 bases, leaving 10 bases between them. The CDR3 extends over 14 amino acids. Germline CDR1 reads SNHLY; CDR2 reads FYNNEI. The CDR3 spells CASSLTPSKNIQYF. CDR3 nucleotide sequence: TGTGCCAGCAGTCTAACCCCTTCCAAAAACATTCAGTACTTC.

This chain joins TRBV28 and TRBJ2-7; 9 positions match TRBD2. Germline CDR1 MDHEN, CDR2 SYDVKM. With 8 bases clipped from V and 5 bases from J, the junction kept 16 bases outside the gene matches. CDR3 size: 16 residues. In nucleotides, the CDR3 is TGTGCCAGCCCCCCCTCTCTCCAGCGGGAGGTCCACGAGCAGTACTTC. It is translated as CASPPSLQREVHEQYF.

This chain connects TRBV28 to TRBJ1-2; the D gene is possibly TRBD1 (6 bases). V dropped 6 bases and J dropped 2 bases, with 16 bases sitting between them. This CDR3 is built from 15 residues. The germline CDR1 and CDR2 sequences are MDHEN and SYDVKM. CDR3 residues: CASRRQAVRNYGYTF. Written as DNA, the CDR3 is TGTGCCAGCAGAAGACAGGCCGTTCGGAACTATGGCTACACCTTC.

This chain links TRBV18 with TRBJ2-3; TRBD1 aligns across 9 bases. Trimming took 4 bases from V and 4 from J; bases not matched to a gene: 6. This CDR3 is built from 15 residues. Germline V lookup: CDR1 KGHSH, CDR2 LQKENI. The CDR3 DNA follows: TGTGCCAGCTCACGTGCCGGGACAGGGTCAGATACGCAGTATTTT. Encoded protein: CASSRAGTGSDTQYF.

The chain couples TRBV7-2 to TRBJ2-3; no firm D call. This CDR3 is built from 13 residues. Germline loops: CDR1 SGHTA, CDR2 FQGNSA. V lost 3 bases to trimming and J lost 3 bases, with 7 bases between them. The CDR3: CASSFAATDTQYF. CDR3 bases: TGTGCCAGCAGCTTCGCAGCGACAGATACGCAGTATTTT. Complete variable domain (other parts from reference TRBV7-2 and TRBJ2-3): GAGVSQSPSNKVTEKGKDVELRCDPISGHTALYWYRQSLGQGLEFLIYFQGNSAPDKSGLPSDRFSAERTGGSVSTLTIQRTQQEDSAVYLCASSFAATDTQYFGPGTRLTVL.

The chain combines TRBV14 with TRBJ2-5, with D unresolved. V was trimmed by 0 bases and J by 2 bases, leaving 4 bases between them. This CDR3 region has 13 residues. From germline, CDR1 is SGHDN and CDR2 FVKESK. CDR3 sequence: CASSQDRQETQYF. DNA for the CDR3: TGTGCCAGCAGCCAAGATCGTCAAGAGACCCAGTACTTC.